The T cell receptor beta chain described here comes from a study of cytomegalovirus exposure and HLA in healthy donors. Germline values: CDR1 MNHEY, CDR2 SVGAGI. This CDR3 contains 13 residues. V was clipped by 7 bases and J by 10 bases, with 14 bases between them. Broader study findings: Apart from CMV serostatus, no immune exposure information was available.

Vbeta (60) and Jbeta (13) primers were used in the PCR. The table came from immunoSEQ multiplex PCR; TCRdb's copy has only in-frame clones and leaves some out. The profile shows approximately 150,000 clones, roughly 80% of them singletons. With respect to this clone: Its antigen is currently unknown.

The gene calls are TRBV6-5 and TRBJ1-6; D not resolved. Sample: PBMCs. The source of this sequence is a female donor in good health and CMV-seronegative. CDR3 nucleotides: TGTGCCAGCACCTTCACTGAGGAATCACCCCTCCACTTT. It is translated as CASTFTEESPLHF.